This T cell receptor beta chain was captured in a study of blood T cell repertoires in COVID-19. Study-wide background: PBMCs, B-cell-depleted T cells, or T cells were the source of the cDNA or gDNA that made up the material.

Generated by immunoSEQ multiplex PCR, the TCRdb table keeps only in-frame clones and is missing some. The sample includes under 150,000 clones, about 85% seen only once; the top ten take about 6.1%. Germline assignment: CDR1 MNHEY and CDR2 SVGEGT. The CDR3 is 16 residues long. The ends were cut back, 2 bases at V and 1 base at J, with 14 bases in the middle. The source material was peripheral blood. V gene TRBV6-2 or TRBV6-3 combines with J gene TRBJ1-1; TRBD1 might be the D (5 bases). The source of this sequence is a woman aged 55-75 years with COVID-19, enrolled during active disease. The CDR3 is CASSYPRVRGNTEAFF. CDR3 DNA: TGTGCCAGCAGTTACCCCAGGGTTCGTGGGAACACTGAAGCTTTCTTT.